One and the same sample provided the 27 T cell receptor beta chains below, sequenced in a study of shared clonotypes between healthy human individuals. Profiled with immunoSEQ multiplex PCR; TCRdb holds only in-frame clones, not every one. This sample has 2 million to 2.5 million clones; 85% to 95% occur once, and the top ten carry 0.37%. Sample: naive CD4+ T cells from PBMCs. Noted subset: CD45RA+ positively selected. The receptors stem from a man aged 18 to 29 in good health. Some clones in this sample may be carry-over from other donors' samples.

In regard to this clone: The same CDR3 can be traced to other DNA sequences in this sample. This sequence joins TRBV28 and TRBJ2-1; 16 bases are shared with TRBD2. With V trimmed by 6 bases and J by 9 bases, 5 bases remained unmatched. The germline CDR1 and CDR2 sequences are MDHEN and SYDVKM. The length of the CDR3 is 15 residues. The CDR3 coding sequence is TGTGCCAGCAGGCCCGGGACTAGCGGGAGGGGTGAGCAGTTCTTC. Translated: CASRPGTSGRGEQFF. The whole variable domain, remainder taken from reference TRBV28 and TRBJ2-1, is DVKVTQSSRYLVKRTGEKVFLECVQDMDHENMFWYRQDPGLGLRLIYFSYDVKMKEKGDIPEGYSVSREKKERFSLILESASTNQTSMYLCASRPGTSGRGEQFFGPGTRLTVL.

The chain combines TRBV6-1 with TRBJ1-4; 9 nucleotides line up with TRBD1. Germline V lookup: CDR1 MNHNS, CDR2 SASEGT. Trimming removed 6 bases from V and 6 bases from J; junction bases left unmatched: 5. The CDR3 extends over 14 amino acids. The CDR3 sequence: CASRGTGSYEKLFF. The CDR3 DNA follows: TGTGCCAGCAGGGGGACAGGGTCCTATGAAAAACTGTTTTTT.

The rearrangement links TRBV27 to TRBJ2-7, with 11 bases matching TRBD2. V lost 5 bases and J lost 0; bases outside the gene matches: 12. CDR1 and CDR2 from the germline V gene are MNHEY and SMNVEV (reference sequence). The CDR3 consists of 18 residues. The CDR3 region has the DNA TGTGCCAGCAGTCTCGCAGGTGAGACTAGCGGGGCCTCCTACGAGCAGTACTTC. Translating gives CASSLAGETSGASYEQYF.

J is TRBJ1-1 and V is TRBV5-6, with D unclear. This CDR3 region has 14 residues. Trimming cost V 2 bases and J 0 bases, with 8 bases left between them. Per the germline V gene, CDR1 is SGHDT and CDR2 is YYEEEE. CDR3 sequence: CASSLQFMNTEAFF. CDR3 DNA: TGTGCCAGCAGCTTACAGTTTATGAACACTGAAGCTTTCTTT.

CDR3 residues: CATSRGADRISGYTF. The CDR3 bases are TGTGCCACCAGCAGAGGGGCGGACAGGATAAGTGGCTACACCTTC. This sequence joins TRBV15 and TRBJ1-2, with 7 bases aligning to TRBD1. Germline CDR1 is LNHNV and CDR2 is YYDKDF (reference sequence). The CDR3 runs 15 residues. The V gene end was trimmed by 1 base and the J gene end by 7 bases; junction bases not matched to a gene: 9.

The chain is built from TRBV4-1 and TRBJ1-4; the match to TRBD1 covers 9 bases. This CDR3 region has 15 residues. V lost 4 bases and J lost 8; bases outside the gene matches: 8. CDR1 MGHRA and CDR2 YSYEKL come from the germline V gene. The CDR3: CASSRLQGAGEKLFF. Written as DNA, the CDR3 is TGCGCCAGCAGCCGCTTACAGGGGGCAGGGGAAAAACTGTTTTTT.

The V gene is TRBV7-3, the J gene TRBJ2-1, with 7 bases aligning to TRBD2. The J segment lost 6 bases and the V segment lost 5 bases, leaving 10 bases of the junction unmatched. Germline V lookup: CDR1 SGHTA, CDR2 FQGTGA. The CDR3 length is 15 residues. The CDR3 coding sequence is TGTGCCAGCAGCCAACGGTCGCGGGAGCCCAATGAGCAGTTCTTC. This translates into CASSQRSREPNEQFF.

This chain links TRBV30 with TRBJ1-1, with no clear D. In germline, CDR1 is GTSNPN, CDR2 SVGIG (reference sequence). V lost 8 bases to trimming and J lost 2 bases, with 9 bases between them. This CDR3 is 11 amino acids long. The CDR3 DNA reads TGTGCCGGGGAGGGAAACACTGAAGCTTTCTTT. Translated: CAGEGNTEAFF. Filled out from reference TRBV30 and TRBJ1-1, the complete variable domain reads SQTIHQWPATLVQPVGSPLSLECTVEGTSNPNLYWYRQAAGRGLQLLFYSVGIGQISSEVPQNLSASRPQDRQFILSSKKLLLSDSGFYLCAGEGNTEAFFGQGTRLTVV.

Details on this clone: Other nucleotide sequences from this sample produce the same CDR3. The rearrangement links TRBV5-1 to TRBJ2-1; D is ambiguous. The germline V gene encodes CDR1 SGHRS and CDR2 YFSETQ. This CDR3 comprises 13 residues. V lost 0 bases and J lost 6, with 7 bases in between. Here the CDR3 reads CASSLVPSNEQFF. In DNA, the CDR3 is TGCGCCAGCAGCTTGGTTCCCAGCAATGAGCAGTTCTTC.

The chain carries TRBV28 and TRBJ2-7; D call uncertain. V was pared by 1 base and J by 5 bases, with 9 bases between. Per the germline V gene, CDR1 is MDHEN and CDR2 is SYDVKM. The CDR3 has 13 amino acids. DNA for the CDR3: TGTGCCAGCAGTTTATCCCTACGGGACGAGCAGTACTTC. This codes for CASSLSLRDEQYF.

This rearrangement joins TRBV7-8 to TRBJ2-4; tentatively, D is TRBD2 (6 bases). CDR3 length: 13 amino acids. Trimming removed 7 bases from V and 2 bases from J, with 9 bases in between. Germline lookup yields CDR1 SGHVS and CDR2 FQNEAQ. The CDR3 nucleotides read TGTGCCAGCACCGGGACTTCCAAAAACATTCAGTACTTC. Protein product: CASTGTSKNIQYF. Full variable domain (rest looked up from reference TRBV7-8 and TRBJ2-4): GAGVSQSPRYKVAKRGQDVALRCDPISGHVSLFWYQQALGQGPEFLTYFQNEAQLDKSGLPSDRFFAERPEGSVSTLKIQRTQQEDSAVYLCASTGTSKNIQYFGAGTRLSVL.

CDR3 loop: CASSQAWTVSGQYF. The CDR3 bases are TGTGCCAGCAGCCAAGCGTGGACGGTCTCTGGGCAGTACTTC. The chain uses TRBV14 and TRBJ2-7; D uncertain. Germline CDR1 SGHDN, CDR2 FVKESK. Trimming shortened V by 1 base and J by 9 bases, and 16 bases separated the two germline ends. The CDR3 length is 14 residues.

With respect to this clone: Additional DNA sequences in this sample encode the identical CDR3. The rearrangement joins TRBV6-1 to TRBJ1-3; D is unresolved. This CDR3 spans 13 amino acids. Germline loops: CDR1 MNHNS, CDR2 SASEGT. Trimming shortened V by 2 bases and J by 3 bases, and 5 bases separated the two germline ends. The CDR3 reads CASSESLGNTIYF. The CDR3, as DNA: TGTGCCAGCAGTGAAAGTCTTGGAAACACCATATATTTT.

In nucleotides, the CDR3 is TGTGCCAGCAGCCCGCAGACTAGCGGGGTTGGTAATGAGCAGTTCTTC. Translation gives CASSPQTSGVGNEQFF. The chain couples TRBV9 to TRBJ2-1; TRBD2 matches 11 bases. Germline CDR1 reads SGDLS; CDR2 reads YYNGEE. The CDR3 consists of 16 residues. Trimming removed 4 bases from V and 7 bases from J; junction bases left unmatched: 10. The whole variable domain, remainder taken from reference TRBV9 and TRBJ2-1, is DSGVTQTPKHLITATGQRVTLRCSPRSGDLSVYWYQQSLDQGLQFLIQYYNGEERAKGNILERFSAQQFPDLHSELNLSSLELGDSALYFCASSPQTSGVGNEQFFGPGTRLTVL.

V is TRBV19 and J is TRBJ2-7; no reliable D call. The V and J ends lost 5 bases and 2 bases respectively, with 19 bases between them. CDR1 is LNHDA, CDR2 SQIVND, per germline (reference sequence). This CDR3 contains 16 residues. Written as DNA, the CDR3 is TGTGCCAGTAGTCCCCACTTAATCACCTCGGCCTACGAGCAGTACTTC. Protein product: CASSPHLITSAYEQYF.

In its sample, this clone was seen once. The chain employs TRBV2 and TRBJ1-5; a possible D gene is TRBD1 (5 bases). The germline V and J ends were trimmed by 8 bases and 4 bases, with 18 bases remaining between them. Germline V gives CDR1 SNHLY, CDR2 FYNNEI. This CDR3 is 15 amino acids long. The CDR3 coding sequence is TGTGCCAGCGGGGGGGTAGGGCTGCCGAATCAGCCCCAGCATTTT. This encodes CASGGVGLPNQPQHF.

The V call is TRBV15, the J call TRBJ1-4; no firm D call. Looked up from germline, CDR1 is LNHNV and CDR2 is YYDKDF (reference sequence). This CDR3 contains 14 residues. V shed 0 bases and J shed 7 bases, with 9 bases lying between them. CDR3 bases: TGTGCCACCAGCAGAGATCTCACAGTTGAAAAACTGTTTTTT. It translates to CATSRDLTVEKLFF.

In its sample, this clone was seen once. Other DNA sequences from this sample encode an identical CDR3 as well. The chain couples TRBV28 to TRBJ1-1; 8 bases agree with TRBD1. The CDR3 consists of 14 residues. CDR1 is MDHEN, CDR2 SYDVKM, per germline. Trimming removed 5 bases from V and 3 bases from J; junction bases left unmatched: 5. The DNA for the CDR3 is TGTGCCAGCAGTCCTGGACAGGGTGACACTGAAGCTTTCTTT. Residues: CASSPGQGDTEAFF.

The chain combines TRBV28 with TRBJ2-7, with TRBD2 matching 8 bases. Germline V gene data show CDR1 as MDHEN and CDR2 as SYDVKM. The CDR3 length is 14 residues. Trimming at V came to 8 bases and at J to 5 bases, leaving 11 bases not matched to a gene. The CDR3 DNA reads TGTGCCAGCCTTCCGATAGCGGGATCCCACGAGCAGTACTTC. It is translated as CASLPIAGSHEQYF. Full variable domain (remainder filled in from reference TRBV28 and TRBJ2-7): DVKVTQSSRYLVKRTGEKVFLECVQDMDHENMFWYRQDPGLGLRLIYFSYDVKMKEKGDIPEGYSVSREKKERFSLILESASTNQTSMYLCASLPIAGSHEQYFGPGTRLTVT.

The chain carries TRBV6-1 and TRBJ1-5, with D possibly being TRBD1 (5 bases). CDR1 MNHNS and CDR2 SASEGT come from the germline V gene. The CDR3 runs 13 residues. The V gene lost 6 bases and the J gene lost 7 bases, with 13 bases spanning the gap. CDR3 coding DNA: TGTGCCAGCAGGTGGGTGGGGGGGCAGCCCCAGCATTTT. As protein: CASRWVGGQPQHF.

V gene TRBV28 combines with J gene TRBJ2-7, with D possibly matching TRBD2 (5 bases). The germline V and J ends were trimmed by 6 bases and 0 bases, with 12 bases remaining between them. The germline V gene encodes CDR1 MDHEN and CDR2 SYDVKM. CDR3 size: 14 residues. The CDR3 nucleotides read TGTGCCAGCAGGTTGGACGGGGACTCCTACGAGCAGTACTTC. It translates to CASRLDGDSYEQYF.

This rearrangement joins TRBV5-1 to TRBJ2-1, with TRBD1 as a possible D gene (5 bases). This CDR3 comprises 11 residues. Looked up from germline, CDR1 is SGHRS and CDR2 is YFSETQ. Trimming pared 7 bases from V and 8 bases from J, leaving 10 bases between. This CDR3 reads CASARGDEQFF. CDR3 bases: TGCGCCAGCGCAAGGGGCGATGAGCAGTTCTTC.

The rearrangement joins TRBV7-2 to TRBJ2-3, with no clear D. Germline V gene sequence: CDR1 SGHTA, CDR2 FQGNSA. The CDR3 consists of 12 residues. With 5 bases removed from V and 4 bases from J, the gap between germline ends came to 7 bases. The CDR3 DNA reads as TGTGCCAGCAGCCTAAGTCCAGATACGCAGTATTTT. This translates into CASSLSPDTQYF.

The V call is TRBV7-8, the J call TRBJ2-1, with a tentative D call TRBD2 (6 bases). The CDR3 has 14 residues. Germline lookup yields CDR1 SGHVS and CDR2 FQNEAQ. Trimming took off 3 bases at V and 7 bases at J, with 13 bases between the two ends. As DNA, the CDR3 is TGTGCCAGCAGCTTGTTGACTAGTGATAATGAGCAGTTCTTC. Translated, it gives CASSLLTSDNEQFF.

This sequence joins TRBV5-1 and TRBJ1-2; 8 bases agree with TRBD1. Per the germline V gene, CDR1 is SGHRS and CDR2 is YFSETQ. This CDR3 is built from 14 residues. The J segment lost 5 bases and the V segment lost 3 bases, leaving 6 bases of the junction unmatched. The CDR3 spells CASSYGTGRYGYTF. The CDR3 DNA reads as TGCGCCAGCAGCTACGGGACAGGACGGTATGGCTACACCTTC.

Note on this clone: The same CDR3 is also encoded by other DNA sequences in this sample. The chain joins TRBV5-4 to TRBJ2-3; 7 nucleotides align to TRBD2. Germline CDR1 is SGHNT and CDR2 is YYREEE (reference sequence). The CDR3 has 14 amino acids. Trimming took 0 bases from V and 4 from J; bases not matched to a gene: 2. The CDR3 protein is CASSLAGGADTQYF. The CDR3 DNA is TGTGCCAGCAGCTTGGCGGGGGGAGCAGATACGCAGTATTTT.

The chain employs TRBV7-9 and TRBJ2-1; D is perhaps TRBD2 (5 bases). The CDR3 has 14 amino acids. The V end was cut by 1 base, the J end by 7 bases, with 11 bases between. CDR1 is SEHNR and CDR2 is FQNEAQ in the germline V gene (reference sequence). CDR3 nucleotides: TGTGCCAGCAGCTTAGGGCTAGCTAGGAATGAGCAGTTCTTC. As protein: CASSLGLARNEQFF.